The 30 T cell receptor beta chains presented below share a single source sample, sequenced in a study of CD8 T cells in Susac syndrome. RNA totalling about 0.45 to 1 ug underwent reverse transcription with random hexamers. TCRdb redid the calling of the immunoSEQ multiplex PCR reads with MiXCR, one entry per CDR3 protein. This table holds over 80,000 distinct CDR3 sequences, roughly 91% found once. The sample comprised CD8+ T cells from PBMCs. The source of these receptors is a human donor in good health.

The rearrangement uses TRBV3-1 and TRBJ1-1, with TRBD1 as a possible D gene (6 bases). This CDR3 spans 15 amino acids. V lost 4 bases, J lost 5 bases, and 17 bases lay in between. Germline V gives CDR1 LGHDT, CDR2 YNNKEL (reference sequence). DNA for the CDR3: TGTGCCAGCAGCCCCGGAGGGCAGGGGTGGACTGAAGCTTTCTTT. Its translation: CASSPGGQGWTEAFF.

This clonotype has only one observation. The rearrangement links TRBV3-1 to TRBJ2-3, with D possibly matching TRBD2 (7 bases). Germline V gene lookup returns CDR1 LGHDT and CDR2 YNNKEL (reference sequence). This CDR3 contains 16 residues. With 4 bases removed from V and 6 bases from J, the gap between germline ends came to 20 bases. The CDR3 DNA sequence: TGTGCCAGCAGCCTGCTGGGGGGGGGCATAGGGGATACGCAGTATTTT. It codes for CASSLLGGGIGDTQYF.

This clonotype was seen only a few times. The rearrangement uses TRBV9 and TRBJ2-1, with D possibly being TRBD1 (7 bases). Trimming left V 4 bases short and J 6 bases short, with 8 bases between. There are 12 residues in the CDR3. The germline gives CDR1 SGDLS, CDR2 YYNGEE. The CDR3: CASSQGGNEQFF. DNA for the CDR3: TGTGCCAGCAGCCAGGGGGGCAATGAGCAGTTCTTC. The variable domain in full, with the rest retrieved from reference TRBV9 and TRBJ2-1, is DSGVTQTPKHLITATGQRVTLRCSPRSGDLSVYWYQQSLDQGLQFLIQYYNGEERAKGNILERFSAQQFPDLHSELNLSSLELGDSALYFCASSQGGNEQFFGPGTRLTVL.

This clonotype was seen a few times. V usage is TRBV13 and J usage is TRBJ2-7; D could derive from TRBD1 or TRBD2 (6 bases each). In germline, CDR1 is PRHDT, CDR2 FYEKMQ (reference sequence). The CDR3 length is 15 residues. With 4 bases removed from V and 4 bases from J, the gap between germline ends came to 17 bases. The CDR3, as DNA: TGTGCCAGCAGCTCTACTGGGGGGCGCAGGTACGAGCAGTACTTC. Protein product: CASSSTGGRRYEQYF.

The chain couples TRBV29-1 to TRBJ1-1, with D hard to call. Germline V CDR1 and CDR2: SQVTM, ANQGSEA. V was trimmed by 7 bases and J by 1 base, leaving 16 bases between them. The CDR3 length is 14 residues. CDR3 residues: CSAPLGHSNTEAFF. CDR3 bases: TGCAGCGCGCCCCTCGGGCATTCGAACACTGAAGCTTTCTTT.

The DNA of the CDR3 is TGTGCCAGCAGTTTAAGTAGCAATCAGCCCCAGCATTTT. Encoded protein: CASSLSSNQPQHF. The chain uses TRBV27 and TRBJ1-5; D gene uncertain. The germline gives CDR1 MNHEY, CDR2 SMNVEV (reference sequence). V was shortened by 2 bases and J by 0 bases, with 2 bases between the two germline ends. CDR3 length: 13 residues.

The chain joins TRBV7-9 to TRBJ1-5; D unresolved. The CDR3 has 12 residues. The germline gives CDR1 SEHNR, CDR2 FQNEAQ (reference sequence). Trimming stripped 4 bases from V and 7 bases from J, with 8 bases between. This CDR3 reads CASSYFGQPQHF. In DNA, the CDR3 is TGTGCCAGCAGCTATTTCGGGCAGCCCCAGCATTTT.

This chain's CDR3 is CASSMRGGFPGELFF. The CDR3 region has the DNA TGTGCCAGCAGTATGCGGGGGGGGTTCCCCGGGGAGCTGTTTTTT. The chain carries TRBV6-2 or TRBV6-3 and TRBJ2-2; 9 bases are a match to TRBD2. The germline CDR1 and CDR2 sequences are MNHEY and SVGEGT. This CDR3 region has 15 residues. Germline trimming cut 5 bases from V and 6 bases from J; bases unmatched to any gene: 7.

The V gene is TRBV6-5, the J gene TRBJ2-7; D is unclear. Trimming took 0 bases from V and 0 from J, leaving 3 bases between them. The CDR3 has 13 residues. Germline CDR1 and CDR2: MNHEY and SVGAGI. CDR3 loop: CASSYSGSYEQYF. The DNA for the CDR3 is TGTGCCAGCAGTTACTCTGGCTCCTACGAGCAGTACTTC.

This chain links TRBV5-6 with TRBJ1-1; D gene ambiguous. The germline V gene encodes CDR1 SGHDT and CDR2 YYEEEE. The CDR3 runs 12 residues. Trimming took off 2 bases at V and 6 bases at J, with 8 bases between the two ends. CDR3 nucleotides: TGTGCCAGCAGCTTAGGGCGGGCTGAAGCTTTCTTT. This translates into CASSLGRAEAFF.

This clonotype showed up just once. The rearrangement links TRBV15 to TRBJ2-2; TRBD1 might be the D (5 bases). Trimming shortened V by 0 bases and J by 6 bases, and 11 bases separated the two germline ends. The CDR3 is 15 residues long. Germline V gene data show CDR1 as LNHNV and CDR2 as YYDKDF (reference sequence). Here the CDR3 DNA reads TGTGCCACCAGCAGAGATAACAGGCTTCCCGGGGAGCTGTTTTTT. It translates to CATSRDNRLPGELFF.

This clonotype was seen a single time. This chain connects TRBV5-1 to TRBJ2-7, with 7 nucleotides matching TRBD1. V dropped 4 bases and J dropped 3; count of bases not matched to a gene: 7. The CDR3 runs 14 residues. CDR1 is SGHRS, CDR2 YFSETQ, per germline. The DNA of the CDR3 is TGCGCCAGCAGCCCGGTCGGACAGGACTACGAGCAGTACTTC. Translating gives CASSPVGQDYEQYF. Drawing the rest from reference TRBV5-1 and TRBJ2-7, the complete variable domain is KAGVTQTPRYLIKTRGQQVTLSCSPISGHRSVSWYQQTPGQGLQFLFEYFSETQRNKGNFPGRFSGRQFSNSRSEMNVSTLELGDSALYLCASSPVGQDYEQYFGPGTRLTVT.

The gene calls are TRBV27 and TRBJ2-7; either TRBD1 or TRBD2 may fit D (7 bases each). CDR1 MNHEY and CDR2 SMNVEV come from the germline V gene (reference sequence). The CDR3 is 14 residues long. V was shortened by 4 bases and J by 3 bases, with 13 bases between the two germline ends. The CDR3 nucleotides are TGTGCCAGCAGTTCCGCAGGGGGGGTCTACGAGCAGTACTTC. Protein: CASSSAGGVYEQYF.

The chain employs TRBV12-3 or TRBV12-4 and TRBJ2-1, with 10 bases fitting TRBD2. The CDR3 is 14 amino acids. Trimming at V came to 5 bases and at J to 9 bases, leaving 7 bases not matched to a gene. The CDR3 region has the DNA TGTGCCAGCAGTACCACTAGCGGGGCCGGTGAGCAGTTCTTC. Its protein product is CASSTTSGAGEQFF.

The CDR3 region is CASSISANTEAFF. CDR3 nucleotide sequence: TGTGCCAGTAGTATTTCAGCTAACACTGAAGCTTTCTTT. The rearrangement joins TRBV19 to TRBJ1-1; no reliable D call. This CDR3 has 13 amino acids. V lost 3 bases and J 2 bases, leaving 7 bases between the germline ends. Germline-derived CDR1 and CDR2 are LNHDA and SQIVND (reference sequence).

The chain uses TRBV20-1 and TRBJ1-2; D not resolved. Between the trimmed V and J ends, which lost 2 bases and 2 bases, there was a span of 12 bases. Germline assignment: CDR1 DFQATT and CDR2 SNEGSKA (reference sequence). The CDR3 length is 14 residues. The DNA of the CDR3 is TGCAGTGCTAGACGAGAACAACAAAACTATGGCTACACCTTC. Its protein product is CSARREQQNYGYTF.

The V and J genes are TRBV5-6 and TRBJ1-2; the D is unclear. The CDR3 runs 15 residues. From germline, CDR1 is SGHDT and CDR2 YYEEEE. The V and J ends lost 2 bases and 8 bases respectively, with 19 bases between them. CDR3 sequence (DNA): TGTGCCAGCAGCTTATCGGGGATCGGCAAGAAGGGCTACACCTTC. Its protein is CASSLSGIGKKGYTF.

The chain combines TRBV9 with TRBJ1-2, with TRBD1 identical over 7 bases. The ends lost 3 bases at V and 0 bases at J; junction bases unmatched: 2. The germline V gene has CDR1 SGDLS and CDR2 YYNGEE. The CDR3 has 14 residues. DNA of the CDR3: TGTGCCAGCAGCGAACAGGGGACTAACTATGGCTACACCTTC. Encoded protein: CASSEQGTNYGYTF.

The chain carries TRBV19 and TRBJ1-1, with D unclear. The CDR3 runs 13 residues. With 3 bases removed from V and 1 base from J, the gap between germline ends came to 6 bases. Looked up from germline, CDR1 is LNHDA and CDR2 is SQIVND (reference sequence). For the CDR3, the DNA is TGTGCCAGTAGTATCCAAGGGAACACTGAAGCTTTCTTT. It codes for CASSIQGNTEAFF. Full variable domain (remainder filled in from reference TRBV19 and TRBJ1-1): DGGITQSPKYLFRKEGQNVTLSCEQNLNHDAMYWYRQDPGQGLRLIYYSQIVNDFQKGDIAEGYSVSREKKESFPLTVTSAQKNPTAFYLCASSIQGNTEAFFGQGTRLTVV.

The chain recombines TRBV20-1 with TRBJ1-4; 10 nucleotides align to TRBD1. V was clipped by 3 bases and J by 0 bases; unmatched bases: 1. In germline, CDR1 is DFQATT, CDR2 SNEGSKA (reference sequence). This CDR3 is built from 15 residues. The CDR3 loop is CSARDRGTTNEKLFF. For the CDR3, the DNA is TGCAGTGCTAGGGACAGGGGGACAACTAATGAAAAACTGTTTTTT.

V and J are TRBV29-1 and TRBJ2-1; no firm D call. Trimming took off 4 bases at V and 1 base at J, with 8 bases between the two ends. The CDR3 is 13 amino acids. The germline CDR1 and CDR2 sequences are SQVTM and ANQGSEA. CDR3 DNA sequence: TGCAGCGTTGTTTGGCTTTCCTACAATGAGCAGTTCTTC. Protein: CSVVWLSYNEQFF.

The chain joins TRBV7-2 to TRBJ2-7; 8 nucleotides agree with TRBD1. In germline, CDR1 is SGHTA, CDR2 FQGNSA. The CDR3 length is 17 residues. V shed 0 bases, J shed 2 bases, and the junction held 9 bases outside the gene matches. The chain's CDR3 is CASSLALLTGATYEQYF. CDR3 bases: TGTGCCAGCAGCTTAGCCCTTCTGACAGGGGCTACCTACGAGCAGTACTTC.

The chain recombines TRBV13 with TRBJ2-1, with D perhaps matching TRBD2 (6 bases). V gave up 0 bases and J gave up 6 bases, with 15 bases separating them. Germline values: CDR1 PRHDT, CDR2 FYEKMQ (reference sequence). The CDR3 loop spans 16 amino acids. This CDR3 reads CASSLGLAGLSNEQFF. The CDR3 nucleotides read TGTGCCAGCAGCTTAGGCCTTGCGGGGCTAAGCAATGAGCAGTTCTTC.

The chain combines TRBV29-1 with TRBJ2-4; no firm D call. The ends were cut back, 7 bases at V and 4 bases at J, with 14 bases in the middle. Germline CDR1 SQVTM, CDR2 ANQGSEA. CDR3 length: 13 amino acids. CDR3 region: CSGGETLKNIQYF. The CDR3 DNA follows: TGCAGCGGTGGTGAGACCCTTAAAAACATTCAGTACTTC.

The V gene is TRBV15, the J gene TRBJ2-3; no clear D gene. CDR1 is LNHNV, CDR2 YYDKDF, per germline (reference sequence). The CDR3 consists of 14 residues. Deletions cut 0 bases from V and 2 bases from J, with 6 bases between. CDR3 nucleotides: TGTGCCACCAGCAGAGAAGAGTTCACAGATACGCAGTATTTT. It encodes CATSREEFTDTQYF.

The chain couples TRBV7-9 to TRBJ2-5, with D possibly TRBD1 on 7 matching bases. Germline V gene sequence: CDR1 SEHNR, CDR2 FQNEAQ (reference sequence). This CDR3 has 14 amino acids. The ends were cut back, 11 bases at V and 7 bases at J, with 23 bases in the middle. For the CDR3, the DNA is TGTGCCGGCGGGGACAGAGCCACTCATGGGACCCAGTACTTC. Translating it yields CAGGDRATHGTQYF.

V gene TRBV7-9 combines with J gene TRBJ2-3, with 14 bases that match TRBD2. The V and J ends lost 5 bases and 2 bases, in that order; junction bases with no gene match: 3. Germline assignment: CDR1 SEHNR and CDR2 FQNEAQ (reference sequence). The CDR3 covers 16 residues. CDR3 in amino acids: CASSETSGGVTDTQYF. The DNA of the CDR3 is TGTGCCAGCAGCGAGACTAGCGGGGGGGTCACAGATACGCAGTATTTT.

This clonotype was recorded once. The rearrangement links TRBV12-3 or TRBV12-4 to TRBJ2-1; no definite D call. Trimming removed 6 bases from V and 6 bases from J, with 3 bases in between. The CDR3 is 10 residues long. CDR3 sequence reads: CASSINEQFF. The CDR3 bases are TGTGCCAGCAGCATCAATGAGCAGTTCTTC.

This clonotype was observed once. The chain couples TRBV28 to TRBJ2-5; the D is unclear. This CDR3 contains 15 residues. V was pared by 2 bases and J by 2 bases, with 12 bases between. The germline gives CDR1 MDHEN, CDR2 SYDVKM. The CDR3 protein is CASSLIFEGQETQYF. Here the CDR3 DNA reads TGTGCCAGCAGTTTAATCTTTGAAGGTCAAGAGACCCAGTACTTC.

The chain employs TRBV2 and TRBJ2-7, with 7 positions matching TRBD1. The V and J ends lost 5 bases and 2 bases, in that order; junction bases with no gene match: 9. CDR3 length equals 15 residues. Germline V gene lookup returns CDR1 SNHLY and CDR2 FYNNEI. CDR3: CASSPPRQGTYEQYF. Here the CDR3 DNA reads TGTGCCAGCAGTCCCCCCCGACAGGGTACCTACGAGCAGTACTTC.